These 23 T cell receptor beta chains were sequenced from one sample in a study of T cell responses to AZD1222 COVID-19 vaccine. Method: immunoSEQ multiplex PCR; TCRdb's copy keeps in-frame clones and lacks some. The table has approximately 180,000 clones, approximately 90% seen once. The sequencing used peripheral blood, collected 28 days after the second dose of the MenACWY control vaccine. These receptors originate from an adult who received the MenACWY meningococcal vaccine as a control.

Of note for this clone: The sample carries other DNA sequences with the same CDR3. The chain has TRBV6-5 and TRBJ2-7; D gene uncertain. This CDR3 comprises 14 residues. With 0 bases removed from V and 1 base from J, the gap between germline ends came to 7 bases. The germline V gene has CDR1 MNHEY and CDR2 SVGAGI. CDR3 region: CASSYSPGSYEQYF. As DNA, the CDR3 is TGTGCCAGCAGTTACTCCCCGGGTTCCTACGAGCAGTACTTC.

The chain joins TRBV2 to TRBJ1-5; 7 nucleotides match TRBD1. V was pared by 3 bases and J by 5 bases, with 7 bases of the junction left unmatched. This CDR3 is built from 15 residues. Germline CDR1 reads SNHLY; CDR2 reads FYNNEI. CDR3 sequence reads: CASSESRGFYQPQHF. The CDR3 DNA is TGTGCCAGCAGTGAGAGCAGGGGGTTCTATCAGCCCCAGCATTTT.

CDR3: CASSQTQGRTDTQYF. The CDR3 DNA follows: TGTGCCAGCAGCCAGACACAGGGGCGCACAGATACGCAGTATTTT. The J gene is TRBJ2-3, the V gene TRBV4-2, with 7 bases fitting TRBD1. V was clipped by 3 bases and J by 1 base; unmatched bases: 4. The CDR3 totals 15 residues. CDR1 LGHNA and CDR2 YNFKEQ come from the germline V gene.

The chain carries TRBV11-2 and TRBJ1-1; unclear D gene. Trimming removed 1 base from V and 2 bases from J, with 8 bases in between. The CDR3 totals 14 residues. The germline V gene has CDR1 SGHAT and CDR2 FQNNGV. The CDR3 DNA sequence: TGTGCCAGCAGCTTAGGTGTCTTCAACACTGAAGCTTTCTTT. This sequence encodes CASSLGVFNTEAFF.

The chain couples TRBV6-6 to TRBJ2-2; D gene uncertain. Trimming stripped 2 bases from V and 5 bases from J, with 12 bases between. Germline V gene lookup returns CDR1 MNHNY and CDR2 SVGAGI (reference sequence). The CDR3 contains 15 residues. CDR3 DNA sequence: TGTGCCAGCAGTTACCCGACTGTCGGAACCGGGGAGCTGTTTTTT. Residues: CASSYPTVGTGELFF.

The V call is TRBV19, the J call TRBJ1-2; D remains unclear. V was trimmed by 5 bases and J by 8 bases, leaving 15 bases between them. The CDR3 has 13 residues. CDR1 and CDR2 from the germline V gene are LNHDA and SQIVND (reference sequence). CDR3 DNA: TGTGCCAGTAGTGCTTTATTCGTGGGGGGCTACACCTTC. This sequence encodes CASSALFVGGYTF.

V usage is TRBV6-2 or TRBV6-3 and J usage is TRBJ2-2, with a tentative D call TRBD1 (6 bases). The ends were cut back, 2 bases at V and 2 bases at J, with 9 bases in the middle. Looked up from germline, CDR1 is MNHEY and CDR2 is SVGEGT. The CDR3 is 15 residues long. Written as DNA, the CDR3 is TGTGCCAGCAGTTACCGGGGACAAAACACCGGGGAGCTGTTTTTT. Amino acids: CASSYRGQNTGELFF.

This chain connects TRBV4-1 to TRBJ1-3; D perhaps matches TRBD1 (5 bases). V was cut by 4 bases and J by 5 bases, with 18 bases left in between. Germline V gene sequence: CDR1 MGHRA, CDR2 YSYEKL. The CDR3 extends over 16 amino acids. The CDR3, as DNA: TGCGCCAGCAGCCTCTTCGGGGGGGTTCTTCGAAACACCATATATTTT. The encoded protein is CASSLFGGVLRNTIYF.

CDR3 amino acids: CASSYPRPLRNEQFF. The CDR3 DNA reads TGTGCCAGCAGTTATCCGCGGCCCCTAAGGAATGAGCAGTTCTTC. The chain uses TRBV6-2 or TRBV6-3 and TRBJ2-1; D not certain. The CDR3 sequence is 15 residues long. Trimming stripped 3 bases from V and 7 bases from J, with 16 bases between. Germline V gene lookup returns CDR1 MNHEY and CDR2 SVGEGT.

The V and J genes are TRBV10-3 and TRBJ2-4, with D perhaps matching TRBD2 (5 bases). This CDR3 region has 16 residues. Per the germline V gene, CDR1 is ENHRY and CDR2 is SYGVKD. Trimming cost V 0 bases and J 1 base, with 10 bases left between them. CDR3 DNA sequence: TGTGCCATCAGTGAGTCGCGGGCGCTGGCCAAAAACATTCAGTACTTC. It specifies CAISESRALAKNIQYF.

The chain couples TRBV7-9 to TRBJ2-1, with 9 bases lining up with TRBD2. Looked up from germline, CDR1 is SEHNR and CDR2 is FQNEAQ (reference sequence). V was clipped by 5 bases and J by 9 bases; unmatched bases: 14. The CDR3 contains 16 residues. The CDR3 is CASSPLGGRGVIEQFF. Here the CDR3 DNA reads TGTGCCAGCAGCCCCCTCGGCGGGAGGGGAGTTATTGAGCAGTTCTTC.

The chain employs TRBV2 and TRBJ2-7, with 9 bases identical to TRBD1. The CDR3 extends over 16 amino acids. J was trimmed by 3 bases and V by 6 bases; bases with no gene match: 12. Germline V gene data show CDR1 as SNHLY and CDR2 as FYNNEI. The CDR3 sequence is CASRGVDRGKGYEQYF. Here the CDR3 DNA reads TGTGCCAGCAGGGGGGTGGACAGGGGTAAGGGCTACGAGCAGTACTTC. Variable domain in full (rest from reference TRBV2 and TRBJ2-7): EPEVTQTPSHQVTQMGQEVILRCVPISNHLYFYWYRQILGQKVEFLVSFYNNEISEKSEIFDDQFSVERPDGSNFTLKIRSTKLEDSAMYFCASRGVDRGKGYEQYFGPGTRLTVT.

V and J are TRBV7-9 and TRBJ2-7; D perhaps matches TRBD1 (5 bases). V lost 1 base and J lost 3, with 13 bases in between. Germline CDR1 reads SEHNR; CDR2 reads FQNEAQ (reference sequence). The CDR3 sequence is 15 residues long. Here the CDR3 DNA reads TGTGCCAGCAGCTTAGAGGGGCATAATAACTACGAGCAGTACTTC. Its protein is CASSLEGHNNYEQYF.

This clone was detected once. The V call is TRBV2, the J call TRBJ1-2; no definite D call. This CDR3 comprises 11 residues. V was pared by 7 bases and J by 3 bases, with 6 bases between. Germline CDR1 SNHLY, CDR2 FYNNEI. CDR3 DNA: TGTGCCAGCAAAACGGACTATGGCTACACCTTC. Amino acid sequence: CASKTDYGYTF.

V is TRBV19 and J is TRBJ1-3; 7 bases are a match to TRBD1. CDR1 is LNHDA and CDR2 is SQIVND in the germline V gene (reference sequence). There are 15 residues in the CDR3. Trimming took 4 bases from V and 4 from J; bases not matched to a gene: 7. The DNA of the CDR3 is TGTGCCAGTAGTAAAGGGGGCGCTGGCGGAAACACCATATATTTT. Translated: CASSKGGAGGNTIYF.

The genes are TRBV25-1 and TRBJ1-4; D gene uncertain. Germline CDR1 and CDR2: MGHDK and SYGVNS. With 5 bases removed from V and 0 bases from J, the gap between germline ends came to 10 bases. The CDR3 length is 15 residues. Here the CDR3 DNA reads TGTGCCAGCAGTAAACCGGGTCCAACTAATGAAAAACTGTTTTTT. Protein: CASSKPGPTNEKLFF. Using reference TRBV25-1 and TRBJ1-4 for the parts outside the CDR3, the full variable domain is EADIYQTPRYLVIGTGKKITLECSQTMGHDKMYWYQQDPGMELHLIHYSYGVNSTEKGDLSSESTVSRIRTEHFPLTLESARPSHTSQYLCASSKPGPTNEKLFFGSGTQLSVL.

The CDR3 spells CARWPLYEQFF. Written as DNA, the CDR3 is TGTGCCAGATGGCCCCTTTATGAGCAGTTCTTC. The rearrangement uses TRBV5-3 and TRBJ2-1; no reliable D call. TRBV5-3 is sorted into the ORF group, with uncertain function. Trimming pared 7 bases from V and 8 bases from J, leaving 10 bases between. This CDR3 contains 11 residues.

The chain combines TRBV27 with TRBJ1-2; 9 bases agree with TRBD1. This CDR3 is built from 17 residues. Trimming took 6 bases from V and 5 from J; bases not matched to a gene: 16. From germline, CDR1 is MNHEY and CDR2 SMNVEV (reference sequence). Here the CDR3 DNA reads TGTGCCAGCAGGAACCGGGACAGGGCGAATGGTTGGTATGGCTACACCTTC. Amino acid sequence: CASRNRDRANGWYGYTF.

V is TRBV10-2 and J is TRBJ1-5; D unclear. V lost 0 bases and J 5 bases, leaving 2 bases between the germline ends. The germline gives CDR1 WSHSY, CDR2 SAAADI. This CDR3 is built from 12 residues. The chain's CDR3 is CASSESDQPQHF. CDR3 DNA: TGCGCCAGCAGTGAGTCAGATCAGCCCCAGCATTTT.

The chain is built from TRBV11-2 and TRBJ2-3; D is possibly TRBD2 (7 bases). V was clipped by 0 bases and J by 9 bases, with 13 bases between them. CDR1 and CDR2 (germline): SGHAT, FQNNGV. The CDR3 loop spans 14 amino acids. Written as DNA, the CDR3 is TGTGCCAGCAGCTTAGAACGGGGGGCCGTAACGCAGTATTTT. It yields the protein CASSLERGAVTQYF.

CDR3 loop: CASGRRNTEAFF. In DNA, the CDR3 is TGTGCCAGCGGGCGGCGGAACACTGAAGCTTTCTTT. The genes are TRBV6-5 and TRBJ1-1, with unresolved D. Trimming shortened V by 8 bases and J by 1 base, and 8 bases separated the two germline ends. This CDR3 spans 12 amino acids. Looked up from germline, CDR1 is MNHEY and CDR2 is SVGAGI.

This sequence joins TRBV28 and TRBJ1-2; 10 bases agree with TRBD1. The length of the CDR3 is 14 residues. V lost 5 bases to trimming and J lost 5 bases; unmatched junction nucleotides: 5. Germline CDR1 and CDR2: MDHEN and SYDVKM. The CDR3 sequence: CASSPGDRGYGYTF. In nucleotides, the CDR3 is TGTGCCAGCAGTCCAGGGGACAGGGGTTATGGCTACACCTTC.

The chain employs TRBV12-3 or TRBV12-4 and TRBJ2-5; D ambiguous. The CDR3 spans 12 residues. Trimming cost V 2 bases and J 3 bases, with 4 bases left between them. Written as DNA, the CDR3 is TGTGCCAGCAGTTTAATCGAAGAGACCCAGTACTTC. This translates into CASSLIEETQYF.